This is a list of T cell receptor beta chains from one sample in a study of T cells in localized non-small cell lung cancer. Measured with immunoSEQ multiplex PCR; TCRdb has only the in-frame clones, and not every one. Here the sample spans more than 20,000 clones, approximately 90% being singletons. Sample: peripheral blood, taken before any cancer treatment. The receptor source for this set is a male donor older than 55 with stage I squamous cell lung carcinoma. CDR3s include the opening cysteine and the closing phenylalanine or tryptophan. The order of the fields is clone size, D gene, CDR3 length, V gene, J gene, CDR3 protein, CDR3 DNA. D genes are given only for firm matches. Some rows mark clone size as missing; the rest say once, few, many or name a class of expanded clone.

clone_size: -; d_call: -; cdr3_length: 13; v_call: TRBV11-3; j_call: TRBJ2-1; cdr3_aa: CASSLKGHNEQFF; cdr3_nt: TGTGCCAGCAGCTTAAAAGGCCACAATGAGCAGTTCTTC
clone_size: -; d_call: -; cdr3_length: 15; v_call: TRBV5-5; j_call: TRBJ2-5; cdr3_aa: CASNLAITGSETQYF; cdr3_nt: TGTGCCAGCAACCTGGCCATTACAGGGTCCGAGACCCAGTACTTC
clone_size: -; d_call: -; cdr3_length: 14; v_call: TRBV7-2; j_call: TRBJ1-5; cdr3_aa: CASSLPGLNQPQHF; cdr3_nt: TGTGCCAGCAGCTTACCAGGTCTCAATCAGCCCCAGCATTTT
clone_size: -; d_call: -; cdr3_length: 14; v_call: TRBV30; j_call: TRBJ2-2; cdr3_aa: CAWSEEPGTGELFF; cdr3_nt: TGTGCCTGGAGCGAAGAACCCGGCACCGGGGAGCTGTTTTTT
clone_size: -; d_call: -; cdr3_length: 11; v_call: TRBV6-1; j_call: TRBJ2-3; cdr3_aa: CASSEANTQYF; cdr3_nt: TGTGCCAGCAGTGAAGCGAATACGCAGTATTTT
clone_size: -; d_call: TRBD1; cdr3_length: 13; v_call: TRBV6-5; j_call: TRBJ1-2; cdr3_aa: CASRPTGSYGYTF; cdr3_nt: TGTGCCAGCAGACCGACAGGGAGCTATGGCTACACCTTC
clone_size: -; d_call: TRBD1; cdr3_length: 16; v_call: TRBV9; j_call: TRBJ1-1; cdr3_aa: CASSVGQGGTFIEAFF; cdr3_nt: TGTGCCAGCAGCGTGGGACAGGGGGGCACGTTTATTGAAGCTTTCTTT
clone_size: -; d_call: -; cdr3_length: 14; v_call: TRBV19; j_call: TRBJ2-5; cdr3_aa: CASSIKHRQETQYF; cdr3_nt: TGTGCCAGTAGTATTAAGCACAGGCAAGAGACCCAGTACTTC
clone_size: -; d_call: -; cdr3_length: 14; v_call: TRBV19; j_call: TRBJ2-7; cdr3_aa: CASSSGHGVIEQYF; cdr3_nt: TGTGCCAGTAGTTCGGGGCACGGGGTTATCGAGCAGTACTTC
clone_size: -; d_call: TRBD2; cdr3_length: 14; v_call: TRBV12-5; j_call: TRBJ2-7; cdr3_aa: CASGNSGGTYEQYF; cdr3_nt: TGTGCTAGTGGTAATAGCGGGGGGACCTACGAGCAGTACTTC
clone_size: -; d_call: TRBD2; cdr3_length: 15; v_call: TRBV19; j_call: TRBJ2-1; cdr3_aa: CASSVGLAGVNEQFF; cdr3_nt: TGTGCCAGTAGTGTGGGACTAGCGGGGGTTAATGAGCAGTTCTTC
clone_size: -; d_call: -; cdr3_length: 13; v_call: TRBV5-6; j_call: TRBJ2-5; cdr3_aa: CASSPDGRETQYF; cdr3_nt: TGTGCCAGCAGCCCGGACGGACGTGAGACCCAGTACTTC
clone_size: -; d_call: -; cdr3_length: 13; v_call: TRBV5-4; j_call: TRBJ2-4; cdr3_aa: CASSSRGQDIQYF; cdr3_nt: TGTGCCAGCAGCTCCCGTGGGCAGGACATTCAGTACTTC
clone_size: -; d_call: TRBD1; cdr3_length: 13; v_call: TRBV6-5; j_call: TRBJ2-3; cdr3_aa: CAGPGQGRDTQYF; cdr3_nt: TGTGCCGGTCCGGGACAGGGGCGAGATACGCAGTATTTT
clone_size: -; d_call: -; cdr3_length: 13; v_call: TRBV10-3; j_call: TRBJ1-1; cdr3_aa: CAISEGVFTEAFF; cdr3_nt: TGTGCCATCAGTGAGGGGGTGTTCACTGAAGCTTTCTTT
clone_size: -; d_call: -; cdr3_length: 14; v_call: TRBV19; j_call: TRBJ1-5; cdr3_aa: CASSIRRSNQPQHF; cdr3_nt: TGTGCCAGTAGTATTCGGCGGAGCAATCAGCCCCAGCATTTT
clone_size: -; d_call: -; cdr3_length: 16; v_call: TRBV21-1; j_call: TRBJ1-6; cdr3_aa: CASWSGTGPYNSPLHF; cdr3_nt: TGTGCCAGCTGGTCCGGGACAGGTCCATATAATTCACCCCTCCACTTT
clone_size: -; d_call: TRBD1; cdr3_length: 17; v_call: TRBV19; j_call: TRBJ1-1; cdr3_aa: CASSNRWTGKRDTEAFF; cdr3_nt: TGTGCCAGTAGTAATCGATGGACAGGGAAGCGGGACACTGAAGCTTTCTTT
clone_size: -; d_call: TRBD1; cdr3_length: 16; v_call: TRBV27; j_call: TRBJ1-2; cdr3_aa: CASSSTRTGEVLGYTF; cdr3_nt: TGTGCCAGCAGTTCTACAAGGACAGGGGAGGTGTTGGGCTACACCTTC
clone_size: -; d_call: TRBD1; cdr3_length: 13; v_call: TRBV18; j_call: TRBJ1-6; cdr3_aa: CASSGTANSPLHF; cdr3_nt: TGTGCCAGCTCCGGGACAGCTAATTCACCCCTCCACTTT
clone_size: -; d_call: -; cdr3_length: 14; v_call: TRBV6-6; j_call: TRBJ2-3; cdr3_aa: CASSYPGLTDTQYF; cdr3_nt: TGTGCCAGCAGTTACCCGGGGCTCACAGATACGCAGTATTTT
clone_size: -; d_call: -; cdr3_length: 12; v_call: TRBV30; j_call: TRBJ1-1; cdr3_aa: CAWSWQNTEAFF; cdr3_nt: TGTGCCTGGAGCTGGCAGAACACTGAAGCTTTCTTT
clone_size: -; d_call: -; cdr3_length: 15; v_call: TRBV7-2; j_call: TRBJ1-6; cdr3_aa: CASSFDGSRYSPLHF; cdr3_nt: TGTGCCAGCAGCTTTGATGGGTCCAGGTATTCACCCCTCCACTTT
clone_size: -; d_call: -; cdr3_length: 14; v_call: TRBV6-5; j_call: TRBJ2-2; cdr3_aa: CASSYSRGSGELFF; cdr3_nt: TGTGCCAGCAGTTACTCAAGGGGTTCCGGGGAGCTGTTTTTT
clone_size: -; d_call: TRBD1; cdr3_length: 15; v_call: TRBV12-5; j_call: TRBJ1-1; cdr3_aa: CASGLWAGGVAEAFF; cdr3_nt: TGTGCTAGTGGTTTGTGGGCAGGGGGCGTCGCTGAAGCTTTCTTT
clone_size: -; d_call: -; cdr3_length: 13; v_call: TRBV27; j_call: TRBJ2-3; cdr3_aa: CASSFGPGYTQYF; cdr3_nt: TGTGCCAGCAGTTTTGGCCCTGGGTATACGCAGTATTTT
clone_size: -; d_call: TRBD1; cdr3_length: 14; v_call: TRBV5-6; j_call: TRBJ1-1; cdr3_aa: CASSFQGAHTEAFF; cdr3_nt: TGTGCCAGCAGCTTCCAGGGGGCTCACACTGAAGCTTTCTTT
clone_size: -; d_call: TRBD1; cdr3_length: 17; v_call: TRBV4-2; j_call: TRBJ1-3; cdr3_aa: CASSQEALGQGGNTIYF; cdr3_nt: TGTGCCAGCAGCCAAGAAGCCCTGGGACAGGGAGGAAACACCATATATTTT
clone_size: once; d_call: TRBD1; cdr3_length: 13; v_call: TRBV7-9; j_call: TRBJ2-1; cdr3_aa: CASSLAGGNEQFF; cdr3_nt: TGTGCCAGCAGCCTAGCAGGGGGCAATGAGCAGTTCTTC
clone_size: -; d_call: TRBD2; cdr3_length: 18; v_call: TRBV9; j_call: TRBJ2-2; cdr3_aa: CASSVAPSGGEYTGELFF; cdr3_nt: TGTGCCAGCAGCGTAGCTCCTAGCGGGGGGGAATACACCGGGGAGCTGTTTTTT
clone_size: -; d_call: TRBD1; cdr3_length: 16; v_call: TRBV6-1; j_call: TRBJ1-2; cdr3_aa: CASSEMGGAGGYGYTF; cdr3_nt: TGTGCCAGCAGTGAAATGGGGGGAGCAGGGGGCTATGGCTACACCTTC
clone_size: -; d_call: -; cdr3_length: 15; v_call: TRBV5-6; j_call: TRBJ2-7; cdr3_aa: CASSLEQGRTYEQYF; cdr3_nt: TGTGCCAGCAGCTTGGAGCAGGGCAGAACCTACGAGCAGTACTTC
clone_size: -; d_call: TRBD1; cdr3_length: 17; v_call: TRBV30; j_call: TRBJ1-3; cdr3_aa: CAWNRPTGTGSGNTIYF; cdr3_nt: TGTGCCTGGAACCGACCGACCGGGACAGGGTCTGGAAACACCATATATTTT
clone_size: once; d_call: -; cdr3_length: 14; v_call: TRBV10-3; j_call: TRBJ1-2; cdr3_aa: CAISAQTGVYGYTF; cdr3_nt: TGTGCCATCAGCGCCCAAACGGGGGTATATGGCTACACCTTC
clone_size: -; d_call: TRBD1; cdr3_length: 15; v_call: TRBV5-1; j_call: TRBJ2-1; cdr3_aa: CASSLGQGSLNEQFF; cdr3_nt: TGCGCCAGCAGCCTGGGACAGGGCTCCCTTAATGAGCAGTTCTTC
clone_size: -; d_call: TRBD2; cdr3_length: 15; v_call: TRBV5-4; j_call: TRBJ2-3; cdr3_aa: CASSLTGLGLDTQYF; cdr3_nt: TGTGCCAGCAGCTTGACGGGACTAGGTTTAGATACGCAGTATTTT
clone_size: -; d_call: -; cdr3_length: 13; v_call: TRBV28; j_call: TRBJ1-4; cdr3_aa: CASSLLNGEKLFF; cdr3_nt: TGTGCCAGCAGTTTATTAAACGGAGAAAAACTGTTTTTT
clone_size: -; d_call: -; cdr3_length: 16; v_call: TRBV5-4; j_call: TRBJ2-1; cdr3_aa: CASSFRLLSSYNEQFF; cdr3_nt: TGTGCCAGCAGTTTTCGACTGTTGAGCTCCTACAATGAGCAGTTCTTC
clone_size: -; d_call: -; cdr3_length: 15; v_call: TRBV5-6; j_call: TRBJ1-5; cdr3_aa: CASSLGGASNQPQHF; cdr3_nt: TGTGCCAGCAGCTTGGGGGGGGCGAGCAATCAGCCCCAGCATTTT
clone_size: -; d_call: -; cdr3_length: 13; v_call: TRBV6-6; j_call: TRBJ1-2; cdr3_aa: CASSYSNGNGYTF; cdr3_nt: TGTGCCAGCAGTTACTCGAACGGAAATGGCTACACCTTC
clone_size: few; d_call: TRBD2; cdr3_length: 12; v_call: TRBV5-6; j_call: TRBJ2-5; cdr3_aa: CASSLGSGGDYF; cdr3_nt: TGTGCCAGCAGCTTAGGTAGCGGGGGGGACTACTTC
clone_size: once; d_call: -; cdr3_length: 17; v_call: TRBV6-1; j_call: TRBJ1-4; cdr3_aa: CASSGRMGDGTNEKLFF; cdr3_nt: TGTGCCAGCAGTGGCCGGATGGGGGATGGAACTAATGAAAAACTGTTTTTT
clone_size: -; d_call: -; cdr3_length: 13; v_call: TRBV30; j_call: TRBJ2-1; cdr3_aa: CAWNTWGDNEQFF; cdr3_nt: TGTGCCTGGAACACATGGGGGGACAATGAGCAGTTCTTC
clone_size: -; d_call: -; cdr3_length: 17; v_call: TRBV19; j_call: TRBJ2-3; cdr3_aa: CASSNLGGGISTDTQYF; cdr3_nt: TGTGCCAGTAGTAATCTAGGCGGCGGAATAAGCACAGATACGCAGTATTTT
clone_size: -; d_call: -; cdr3_length: 12; v_call: TRBV9; j_call: TRBJ2-1; cdr3_aa: CASSGDSLGQFF; cdr3_nt: TGTGCCAGCAGCGGCGACTCTCTGGGGCAGTTCTTC
clone_size: -; d_call: TRBD1; cdr3_length: 15; v_call: TRBV19; j_call: TRBJ1-2; cdr3_aa: CASSTPGGDTYGYTF; cdr3_nt: TGTGCCAGTAGTACCCCAGGGGGGGACACCTATGGCTACACCTTC
clone_size: -; d_call: -; cdr3_length: 12; v_call: TRBV29-1; j_call: TRBJ1-2; cdr3_aa: CSGGAVGGGYTF; cdr3_nt: TGCAGCGGGGGGGCGGTAGGAGGCGGCTACACCTTC
clone_size: once; d_call: -; cdr3_length: 14; v_call: TRBV5-4; j_call: TRBJ2-7; cdr3_aa: CASSSSRGSYEQYF; cdr3_nt: TGTGCCAGCAGCTCCTCGCGGGGTTCCTACGAGCAGTACTTC
clone_size: -; d_call: TRBD2; cdr3_length: 16; v_call: TRBV5-1; j_call: TRBJ2-1; cdr3_aa: CASSLAPSGALNEQFF; cdr3_nt: TGCGCCAGCAGCTTGGCCCCTAGCGGGGCGCTAAATGAGCAGTTCTTC
clone_size: -; d_call: TRBD2; cdr3_length: 17; v_call: TRBV7-2; j_call: TRBJ2-4; cdr3_aa: CASSLARLAGLKNIQYF; cdr3_nt: TGTGCCAGCAGCTTAGCCCGGCTAGCGGGACTGAAAAACATTCAGTACTTC
clone_size: -; d_call: TRBD1; cdr3_length: 15; v_call: TRBV28; j_call: TRBJ2-2; cdr3_aa: CASGPGYRGSRELFF; cdr3_nt: TGTGCCAGCGGCCCGGGATACAGGGGGTCCAGGGAGCTGTTTTTT
clone_size: few; d_call: -; cdr3_length: 11; v_call: TRBV29-1; j_call: TRBJ1-1; cdr3_aa: CSMVGNTEAFF; cdr3_nt: TGCAGCATGGTTGGGAACACTGAAGCTTTCTTT
clone_size: -; d_call: -; cdr3_length: 17; v_call: TRBV19; j_call: TRBJ1-5; cdr3_aa: CASSGTKGLSSNQPQHF; cdr3_nt: TGTGCCAGTAGCGGAACGAAGGGTTTATCGAGCAATCAGCCCCAGCATTTT
clone_size: -; d_call: -; cdr3_length: 10; v_call: TRBV29-1; j_call: TRBJ1-1; cdr3_aa: CSGWHTEAFF; cdr3_nt: TGCAGCGGCTGGCACACTGAAGCTTTCTTT
clone_size: -; d_call: -; cdr3_length: 16; v_call: TRBV4-1; j_call: TRBJ1-5; cdr3_aa: CASSLPGGPRDQPQHF; cdr3_nt: TGCGCCAGCAGCCTCCCGGGAGGGCCGAGGGATCAGCCCCAGCATTTT
clone_size: -; d_call: -; cdr3_length: 15; v_call: TRBV7-2; j_call: TRBJ2-3; cdr3_aa: CASSPSGGPTDTQYF; cdr3_nt: TGTGCCAGCAGCCCCTCTGGGGGGCCCACAGATACGCAGTATTTT
clone_size: -; d_call: -; cdr3_length: 16; v_call: TRBV27; j_call: TRBJ2-1; cdr3_aa: CASSTQQWGPYNEQFF; cdr3_nt: TGTGCCAGCAGTACACAACAGTGGGGTCCCTACAATGAACAGTTCTTC
clone_size: -; d_call: -; cdr3_length: 13; v_call: TRBV5-1; j_call: TRBJ1-5; cdr3_aa: CASSRDSASPQHF; cdr3_nt: TGCGCCAGCAGCCGAGACAGTGCGTCGCCCCAGCATTTT
clone_size: -; d_call: -; cdr3_length: 11; v_call: TRBV18; j_call: TRBJ2-1; cdr3_aa: CASSLGLGQFF; cdr3_nt: TGTGCCAGCTCACTTGGCCTAGGGCAGTTCTTC
clone_size: -; d_call: -; cdr3_length: 11; v_call: TRBV19; j_call: TRBJ2-7; cdr3_aa: CASSSSYEQYF; cdr3_nt: TGTGCCAGTAGTTCGTCCTACGAGCAGTACTTC